The 20 T cell receptor beta chains below all came from one sample that was sequenced in a study of blood T cell repertoires in COVID-19 (TCRdb year 2020). The receptor library was made with the immunoSEQ multiplex PCR assay. This is the immuneACCESS table as TCRdb keeps it, with only in-frame sequences that have V and J called. A part of the clones is gone; compared with another copy, unresolved V genes explain less than half, and the rest is unexplained. The sample table lists some 400,000 clones, around 87% of them with a count of one. Of the sample, around 1.3% is held by the ten largest clones. The sequenced material came from PBMCs or T cells enriched from blood (not recorded which). The receptors originated from a man under 40 who had recovered from COVID-19.

Concerning this clone itself: Other nucleotide sequences from this sample produce the same CDR3. The J gene is TRBJ2-7, the V gene TRBV27, with 8 bases identical to TRBD1. CDR3 size: 13 residues. V shed 4 bases, J shed 3 bases, and the junction held 2 bases outside the gene matches. Germline values: CDR1 MNHEY, CDR2 SMNVEV (reference sequence). The CDR3 DNA is TGTGCCAGCAGTTCCGGGACAGGCTACGAGCAGTACTTC. This encodes CASSSGTGYEQYF.

The rearrangement joins TRBV7-9 to TRBJ2-1; 8 bases match TRBD1. With V trimmed by 1 base and J by 5 bases, 4 bases remained unmatched. The CDR3 covers 15 residues. Germline lookup yields CDR1 SEHNR and CDR2 FQNEAQ (reference sequence). CDR3 sequence: CASSLVPDRDNEQFF. The CDR3 DNA reads as TGTGCCAGCAGCTTAGTACCGGACAGGGACAATGAGCAGTTCTTC. Variable domain in full (rest from reference TRBV7-9 and TRBJ2-1): DTGVSQNPRHKITKRGQNVTFRCDPISEHNRLYWYRQTLGQGPEFLTYFQNEAQLEKSRLLSDRFSAERPKGSFSTLEIQRTEQGDSAMYLCASSLVPDRDNEQFFGPGTRLTVL.

This clone occurred once. The V call is TRBV2, the J call TRBJ2-2, with D tentatively TRBD1 (6 bases). The ends were cut back, 6 bases at V and 3 bases at J, with 8 bases in the middle. The CDR3 has 13 residues. Germline V gene data show CDR1 as SNHLY and CDR2 as FYNNEI. The CDR3 DNA follows: TGTGCCAGCAGGGGGGCCTACACCGGGGAGCTGTTTTTT. This encodes CASRGAYTGELFF.

The V and J genes are TRBV29-1 and TRBJ1-5; 11 nucleotides agree with TRBD1. Germline V gene data show CDR1 as SQVTM and CDR2 as ANQGSEA. This CDR3 is built from 15 residues. Germline trimming cut 4 bases from V and 7 bases from J; bases unmatched to any gene: 9. DNA of the CDR3: TGCAGCGTTGCGGTGGACAGGGGGCGAGGACAGCCCCAGCATTTT. Protein product: CSVAVDRGRGQPQHF.

There are a few counts of this clone. The J gene is TRBJ1-1, the V gene TRBV4-3; the D is unclear. Between the trimmed V and J ends, which lost 0 bases and 1 base, there was a span of 3 bases. The CDR3 totals 13 residues. CDR1 is LGHNA, CDR2 YSLEER, per germline. The CDR3 DNA reads as TGCGCCAGCAGCCAAGACGGGAACACTGAAGCTTTCTTT. As protein: CASSQDGNTEAFF.

V usage is TRBV5-6 and J usage is TRBJ1-1, with TRBD1 matching 10 bases. The CDR3 has 17 residues. Losses at the gene ends were 1 base for V and 0 bases for J; bases not matched to a gene: 6. Germline-derived CDR1 and CDR2 are SGHDT and YYEEEE. CDR3 coding DNA: TGTGCCAGCAGCTTGTGGGGACAGGGGCTCATGAACACTGAAGCTTTCTTT. Its translation: CASSLWGQGLMNTEAFF.

V gene TRBV5-3 combines with J gene TRBJ2-5; D is perhaps TRBD2 (6 bases). TRBV5-3 is flagged as an ORF with uncertain function. CDR3 size: 13 residues. V shed 1 base and J shed 4 bases, with 8 bases lying between them. The CDR3 DNA reads TGTGCCAGAAGCTTGCCCGGGGGAGAGACCCAGTACTTC. Protein: CARSLPGGETQYF.

The J gene is TRBJ2-7, the V gene TRBV7-2, with 7 bases fitting TRBD2. The germline V gene encodes CDR1 SGHTA and CDR2 FQGNSA. Trimming at V came to 3 bases and at J to 4 bases, leaving 6 bases not matched to a gene. The CDR3 extends over 14 amino acids. The CDR3 region has the DNA TGTGCCAGCAGCTTGGGAGCGGGGCATTACGAGCAGTACTTC. It yields the protein CASSLGAGHYEQYF.

This clone was observed a single time. V and J are TRBV7-8 and TRBJ1-5, with 7 bases fitting TRBD1. Germline V lookup: CDR1 SGHVS, CDR2 FQNEAQ. This CDR3 spans 15 amino acids. The J segment lost 0 bases and the V segment lost 5 bases, leaving 4 bases of the junction unmatched. CDR3 loop: CASSQTGYSNQPQHF. DNA of the CDR3: TGTGCCAGCAGCCAGACAGGGTATAGCAATCAGCCCCAGCATTTT.

V usage is TRBV7-8 and J usage is TRBJ1-6, with a tentative D call TRBD1 (6 bases). The germline V and J ends were trimmed by 1 base and 0 bases, with 13 bases remaining between them. There are 18 residues in the CDR3. Germline V gene lookup returns CDR1 SGHVS and CDR2 FQNEAQ. The CDR3, as DNA: TGTGCCAGCAGCTTAGGGGTACAGGGAAGCTCCTATAATTCACCCCTCCACTTT. Translating it yields CASSLGVQGSSYNSPLHF.

V is TRBV18 and J is TRBJ1-2, with a weak D call TRBD1 (6 bases). Germline V gene data show CDR1 as KGHSH and CDR2 as LQKENI. CDR3 length: 13 amino acids. Deletions cut 1 base from V and 4 bases from J, with 7 bases between. The CDR3 here is CASSPRDIYGYTF. The CDR3 coding sequence is TGTGCCAGCTCACCACGGGACATCTATGGCTACACCTTC. The variable domain in full, completed from reference TRBV18 and TRBJ1-2, reads NAGVMQNPRHLVRRRGQEARLRCSPMKGHSHVYWYRQLPEEGLKFMVYLQKENIIDESGMPKERFSAEFPKEGPSILRIQQVVRGDSAAYFCASSPRDIYGYTFGSGTRLTVV.

The table lists this clone with a count of one. This chain links TRBV5-1 with TRBJ2-5, with a possible D match to TRBD2 (6 bases). The CDR3 totals 14 residues. The germline gives CDR1 SGHRS, CDR2 YFSETQ. The V and J ends lost 0 bases and 4 bases respectively, with 10 bases between them. The CDR3 DNA reads TGCGCCAGCAGCTTGGGACTAGTCGGAGAGACCCAGTACTTC. Translation: CASSLGLVGETQYF.

This clone was picked up one time. As DNA, the CDR3 is TGTGCCAGCAGCCCTAGGGACTTCTCCTACGAGCAGTACTTC. It specifies CASSPRDFSYEQYF. V usage is TRBV13 and J usage is TRBJ2-7; a weak D match, TRBD2 (6 bases). V gave up 5 bases and J gave up 0 bases, with 11 bases separating them. CDR1 PRHDT and CDR2 FYEKMQ come from the germline V gene (reference sequence). This CDR3 contains 14 residues. The whole variable domain, filled in from reference TRBV13 and TRBJ2-7, reads AAGVIQSPRHLIKEKRETATLKCYPIPRHDTVYWYQQGPGQDPQFLISFYEKMQSDKGSIPDRFSAQQFSDYHSELNMSSLELGDSALYFCASSPRDFSYEQYFGPGTRLTVT.

The chain couples TRBV15 to TRBJ2-5; TRBD2 might be the D (7 bases). CDR1 is LNHNV and CDR2 is YYDKDF in the germline V gene (reference sequence). This CDR3 is built from 14 residues. V lost 6 bases, J lost 2 bases, and 13 bases lay in between. CDR3 region: CATREGGGQETQYF. CDR3 DNA sequence: TGTGCCACCAGAGAGGGGGGGGGACAAGAGACCCAGTACTTC. Variable domain in full (rest from reference TRBV15 and TRBJ2-5): DAMVIQNPRYQVTQFGKPVTLSCSQTLNHNVMYWYQQKSSQAPKLLFHYYDKDFNNEADTPDNFQSRRPNTSFCFLDIRSPGLGDTAMYLCATREGGGQETQYFGPGTRLLVL.

The gene calls are TRBV12-5 and TRBJ2-7, with 7 bases aligning to TRBD1. The CDR3 runs to 13 residues. The V gene end was trimmed by 2 bases and the J gene end by 6 bases; junction bases not matched to a gene: 4. From germline, CDR1 is LGHNT and CDR2 FRNRAP. CDR3 region: CASGLRAGGEQYF. The CDR3 DNA is TGTGCTAGTGGTTTGAGGGCAGGGGGCGAGCAGTACTTC.

This clone appeared once. V gene TRBV5-1 combines with J gene TRBJ2-7; 9 nucleotides line up with TRBD1. This CDR3 spans 15 amino acids. Trimming cost V 3 bases and J 0 bases; bases outside gene matches: 4. Germline V gives CDR1 SGHRS, CDR2 YFSETQ. The chain's CDR3 is CASSSTGGASYEQYF. Here the CDR3 DNA reads TGCGCCAGCAGCTCCACAGGGGGCGCCTCCTACGAGCAGTACTTC.

As concerns this clone: The sample has other DNA sequences that encode this CDR3 too. The genes are TRBV7-2 and TRBJ2-7, with D perhaps TRBD1 (5 bases). The V and J ends lost 5 bases and 0 bases respectively, with 8 bases between them. The CDR3 runs to 13 residues. CDR1 is SGHTA, CDR2 FQGNSA, per germline. CDR3 sequence: CASSLRASYEQYF. CDR3 sequence (DNA): TGTGCCAGCAGCCTCAGGGCCTCCTACGAGCAGTACTTC.

This clone occurred once. The rearrangement links TRBV10-3 to TRBJ1-5; maybe TRBD1 (5 bases). Germline V CDR1 and CDR2: ENHRY, SYGVKD. V was pared by 8 bases and J by 4 bases, with 12 bases between. The CDR3 totals 13 residues. As DNA, the CDR3 is TGTGCCATCCGACAGACAGAAAATCAGCCCCAGCATTTT. It translates to CAIRQTENQPQHF.

The chain carries TRBV5-8 and TRBJ2-3, with TRBD1 matching over 8 bases. Per germline, CDR1 SGHTS and CDR2 YDEGEE. The trim removed 2 bases at V and 1 base at J, leaving 9 bases unmatched. The length of the CDR3 is 17 residues. The CDR3 coding sequence is TGTGCCAGCAGCTTAGTGCAGGGGGCATCGGGCACAGATACGCAGTATTTT. Translating it yields CASSLVQGASGTDTQYF.

The chain combines TRBV28 with TRBJ1-5, with TRBD1 matching 7 bases. V lost 6 bases and J lost 4; bases outside the gene matches: 6. CDR3 length: 14 amino acids. Per the germline V gene, CDR1 is MDHEN and CDR2 is SYDVKM. This chain's CDR3 is CASRTGPLNQPQHF. The DNA of the CDR3 is TGTGCCAGCAGGACAGGGCCCCTTAATCAGCCCCAGCATTTT.